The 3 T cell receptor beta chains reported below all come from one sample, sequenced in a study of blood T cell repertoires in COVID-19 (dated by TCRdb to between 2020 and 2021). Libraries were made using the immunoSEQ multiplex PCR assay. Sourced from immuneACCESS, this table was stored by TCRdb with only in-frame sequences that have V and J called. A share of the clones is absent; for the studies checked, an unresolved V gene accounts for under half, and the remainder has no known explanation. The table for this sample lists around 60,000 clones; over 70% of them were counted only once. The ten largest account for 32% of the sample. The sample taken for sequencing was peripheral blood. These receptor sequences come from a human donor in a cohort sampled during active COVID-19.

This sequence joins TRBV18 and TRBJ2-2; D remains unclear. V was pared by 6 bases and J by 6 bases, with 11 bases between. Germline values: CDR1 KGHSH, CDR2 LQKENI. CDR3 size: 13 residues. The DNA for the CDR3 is TGTGCCAGCTCCCCCTCAGAGGCCGGGGAGCTGTTTTTT. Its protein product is CASSPSEAGELFF.

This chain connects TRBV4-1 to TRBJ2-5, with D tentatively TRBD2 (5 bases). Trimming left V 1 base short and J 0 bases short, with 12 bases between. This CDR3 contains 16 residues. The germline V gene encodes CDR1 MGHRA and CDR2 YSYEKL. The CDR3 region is CASSQGDYLNQETQYF. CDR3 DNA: TGCGCCAGCAGCCAAGGAGACTATTTAAACCAAGAGACCCAGTACTTC.

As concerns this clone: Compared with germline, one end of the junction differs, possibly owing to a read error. CDR3 coding DNA: TGTGCTAGCAGCCCGGGACTAGCGGGGGGTACAGATACGCAGTATTTT. Its translation is CASSPGLAGGTDTQYF. V is TRBV7-7 and J is TRBJ2-3, with TRBD2 matching 15 bases. The CDR3 consists of 16 residues. The germline V gene has CDR1 SSHAT and CDR2 FNYEAQ (reference sequence).